This T cell receptor beta chain was found in a study of cytomegalovirus exposure and HLA in healthy donors. Whole-study results and caveats: Analysis was performed later, and it showed HLA-associated TCR beta chains to be more clonally expanded than equally common others.

V lost 6 bases to trimming and J lost 3 bases; unmatched junction nucleotides: 3. Germline V gene lookup returns CDR1 MNHEY and CDR2 SVGAGI. The CDR3 length is 13 residues. About this clone: As yet, its antigen is unknown.

This PCR relied on a set of 60 Vbeta primers and 13 Jbeta primers. Here immunoSEQ multiplex PCR was the method, and the copy in TCRdb shows in-frame clones only, minus some. This sample lists tens of thousands of clones; its ten largest clones have 3.5% to 4%. While unrecorded immune exposures were likely, the donors were nominally healthy when sampled. The rearrangement links TRBV6-5 to TRBJ2-7; 9 positions agree with TRBD1. This TCR derives from a female donor in good health and CMV-seropositive. Sequencing was done on a sample of PBMCs. The CDR3 sequence is CASRRQGGYEQYF. For the CDR3, the DNA is TGTGCCAGCAGGAGACAGGGGGGCTACGAGCAGTACTTC.